Below are 7 T cell receptor beta chains sequenced from a single sample in a study of a mutant IDH1 vaccine in newly diagnosed glioma. Clones were read by immunoSEQ multiplex PCR, and TCRdb kept only the in-frame ones, dropping some. Here the sample spans some 63,000 clones, about 73% being singletons. No antigen has been assigned to these receptors. The time point denotes: week 35, safety follow-up. Doses comprised 300 ug of mutant IDH1 20-mer peptide each, plus topical imiquimod. The sample here was PBMCs, taken from a glioma patient whose treatment included an IDH1 peptide vaccine. These receptors were collected from a man between 50 and 59 years old with glioma.

The chain couples TRBV5-1 to TRBJ2-2, with 10 bases lining up with TRBD1. V was pared by 4 bases and J by 1 base, with 7 bases of the junction left unmatched. In germline, CDR1 is SGHRS, CDR2 YFSETQ. The CDR3 length is 17 residues. The CDR3 coding sequence is TGCGCCAGCAGCCCACGACAGGGGGCGGTGAACACCGGGGAGCTGTTTTTT. Protein sequence: CASSPRQGAVNTGELFF.

This chain connects TRBV7-9 to TRBJ1-2, with TRBD1 identical over 7 bases. Germline values: CDR1 SEHNR, CDR2 FQNEAQ (reference sequence). The V segment lost 4 bases and the J segment 2 bases; nucleotides outside the gene matches: 7. The CDR3 spans 15 residues. In nucleotides, the CDR3 is TGTGCCAGCAGCTCCCCCGGACAGGACAACTATGGCTACACCTTC. It translates to CASSSPGQDNYGYTF.

This clone is medium-sized. The chain employs TRBV5-1 and TRBJ1-1; D might be TRBD1 (5 bases). CDR3 length: 14 amino acids. Germline values: CDR1 SGHRS, CDR2 YFSETQ. V lost 0 bases to trimming and J lost 1 base, with 7 bases between them. Written as DNA, the CDR3 is TGCGCCAGCAGCTTGGGAGGGACGAACACTGAAGCTTTCTTT. Translating it yields CASSLGGTNTEAFF.

This clone was counted a single time. V gene TRBV6-1 combines with J gene TRBJ1-1; maybe TRBD1 (5 bases). CDR1 and CDR2 from the germline V gene are MNHNS and SASEGT. The CDR3 is 13 amino acids. Trimming removed 5 bases at V and 7 bases at J, with 14 bases between. The DNA for the CDR3 is TGTGCCAGCAGTCCACCCCCGGGGGTTGAAGCTTTCTTT. Translated, it gives CASSPPPGVEAFF.

This sequence joins TRBV20-1 and TRBJ2-3; no clear D gene. The V gene lost 6 bases and the J gene lost 6 bases, with 10 bases spanning the gap. Germline values: CDR1 DFQATT, CDR2 SNEGSKA (reference sequence). The CDR3 is 11 residues long. CDR3 sequence reads: CSASRPDTQYF. CDR3 nucleotide sequence: TGCAGTGCGAGTAGACCGGATACGCAGTATTTT.

By share, this clone ranks as medium-sized. The chain uses TRBV2 and TRBJ2-7; possibly TRBD1 for D (6 bases). The V gene lost 6 bases and the J gene lost 5 bases, with 14 bases spanning the gap. The germline CDR1 and CDR2 sequences are SNHLY and FYNNEI. The CDR3 extends over 13 amino acids. For the CDR3, the DNA is TGTGCCAGCAGCGAACAGGGCAGCAACGAGCAGTACTTC. Protein product: CASSEQGSNEQYF.

The J gene is TRBJ2-5, the V gene TRBV5-1; TRBD2 might be the D (5 bases). V lost 2 bases and J lost 7, with 12 bases in between. The CDR3 loop spans 13 amino acids. CDR1 is SGHRS, CDR2 YFSETQ, per germline. The chain's CDR3 is CASSFPSAGTQYF. In nucleotides, the CDR3 is TGCGCCAGCAGCTTTCCGTCGGCGGGGACCCAGTACTTC.